This T cell receptor (beta chain) emerged from a study of response to subunit inactivated influenza vaccine. CDR3 length: 13 residues. Trimming cost V 3 bases and J 7 bases, with 10 bases left between them. TCRdb processed the RT-PCR reads anew with MiXCR; each CDR3 protein has one entry. The data contain around 750,000 distinct CDR3 sequences, around 21% of them singletons. This clonotype has ten or more counts. This chain uses TRBV12-3 or TRBV12-4 with TRBJ2-1; weak D call: TRBD2 (6 bases). The TCR sequence derives from a man aged 45-65 years who received an inactivated influenza vaccine. This material consisted of PBMCs from blood, taken more than 4 days after vaccination. CDR3 amino acids: CASSLRGGNEQFF. CDR3 in DNA: TGTGCCAGCAGTTTGCGGGGAGGTAATGAGCAGTTCTTC.